This T cell receptor (beta chain) was sequenced during a study of cytomegalovirus exposure and HLA in healthy donors. This clone has only one observation. The primer mix had 60 Vbeta and 13 Jbeta primers. The assay was immunoSEQ multiplex PCR, and TCRdb's table has in-frame clones only and misses some. Of tens of thousands of clones in the sample, around 76% were seen once. The germline CDR1 and CDR2 sequences are SGHDN and FVKESK. CDR3 length: 15 residues. V gave up 3 bases and J gave up 7 bases; unmatched junction bases: 7. The chain carries TRBV14 and TRBJ1-2, with 11 bases fitting TRBD1. The receptor was isolated from a young man in good health and CMV-seronegative. The material sequenced was PBMCs. This CDR3 is CASSHTGTGGGGYTF. In DNA, the CDR3 is TGTGCCAGCAGCCACACCGGGACAGGGGGAGGTGGCTACACCTTC.